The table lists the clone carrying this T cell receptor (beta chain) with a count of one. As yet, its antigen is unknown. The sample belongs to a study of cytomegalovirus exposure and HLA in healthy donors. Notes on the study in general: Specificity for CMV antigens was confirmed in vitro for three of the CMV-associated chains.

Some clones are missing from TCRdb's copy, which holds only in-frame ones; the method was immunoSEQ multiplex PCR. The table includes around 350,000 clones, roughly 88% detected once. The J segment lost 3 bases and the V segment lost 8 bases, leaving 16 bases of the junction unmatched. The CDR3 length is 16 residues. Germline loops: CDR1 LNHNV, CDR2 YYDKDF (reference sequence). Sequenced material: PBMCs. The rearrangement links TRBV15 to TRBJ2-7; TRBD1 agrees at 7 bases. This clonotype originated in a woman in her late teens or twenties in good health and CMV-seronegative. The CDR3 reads CATRCGGWTGCYEQYF. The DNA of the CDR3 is TGTGCCACCCGATGCGGTGGGTGGACAGGCTGCTACGAGCAGTACTTC.